The clone carrying this TCR beta chain has only a few counts. Its antigen is not identified. The V end lost 1 base, the J end lost 7 bases, and 7 bases lay between the germline ends. Germline V CDR1 and CDR2: SGHAT, FQNNGV. The CDR3 length is 13 residues. The data were taken from a study of shared clonotypes between healthy human individuals. Study-wide results and caveats: Clonotypes not shared had lower generation probabilities than those common to all four donors.

Profiled with immunoSEQ multiplex PCR; TCRdb holds only in-frame clones, not every one. Of 300,000 to 400,000 clones listed, 73% are singletons. The receptor comes from a man aged 25-40 years in good health. The J gene is TRBJ2-2, the V gene TRBV11-2, with unresolved D. The sequencing sample was made of memory CD4+ T cells sorted from blood. Stated subset: CD45RA-negative fraction. The CDR3 region is CASSLAGIGELFF. CDR3 nucleotides: TGTGCCAGCAGCTTAGCAGGAATCGGGGAGCTGTTTTTT.